The 24 T cell receptor beta chains given below trace back to one sample, sequenced in a study of blood T cells in healthy people across ages. Then a second PCR, running roughly 7 to 11 cycles, was carried out with a sample-barcoded 5' primer and a J-beta primer mix. TCRdb reprocessed the 5' RACE reads with MiXCR, giving one entry per CDR3 protein. The data contain around 800,000 distinct CDR3 sequences, more than 25% of them singletons. The same data also contributed to another study, on T cells of mothers and their children.

The specimen sequenced was blood. The receptors shown here come from a boy between 10 and 17 years old in good health.

The rearrangement joins TRBV9 to TRBJ2-6; 7 nucleotides align to TRBD1. The CDR3 length is 15 residues. V lost 4 bases to trimming and J lost 3 bases; unmatched junction nucleotides: 4. Germline lookup yields CDR1 SGDLS and CDR2 YYNGEE. The DNA for the CDR3 is TGTGCCAGCAGCCAAGGGGGCTTTGGGGCCAACGTCCTGACTTTC. It translates to CASSQGGFGANVLTF.

This clonotype has just a few counts. The rearrangement links TRBV7-2 to TRBJ2-2; 9 bases line up with TRBD1. From germline, CDR1 is SGHTA and CDR2 FQGNSA. V lost 5 bases, J lost 4 bases, and 14 bases stayed unmatched. The CDR3 has 18 amino acids. CDR3 residues: CASSRLTGGVGSTGELFF. For the CDR3, the DNA is TGTGCCAGCAGCCGCTTAACAGGGGGCGTTGGGAGCACCGGGGAGCTGTTTTTT.

The chain couples TRBV12-3 or TRBV12-4 to TRBJ1-6; unclear D gene. The CDR3 consists of 14 residues. The germline V and J ends were trimmed by 6 bases and 8 bases, with 14 bases remaining between them. The CDR3 region has the DNA TGTGCCAGCAGCCTTAGCGGGGAGGATTCACCCCTCCACTTT. Its protein is CASSLSGEDSPLHF.

This clonotype was recorded once. The CDR3 region is CASSLRTGRNQPQHF. Here the CDR3 DNA reads TGTGCCAGCAGCTTACGGACAGGGCGGAATCAGCCCCAGCATTTT. The chain uses TRBV7-2 and TRBJ1-5, with TRBD1 matching over 8 bases. Trimming cost V 2 bases and J 4 bases; bases outside gene matches: 4. CDR1 and CDR2 from the germline V gene are SGHTA and FQGNSA. This CDR3 has 15 amino acids.

The J gene is TRBJ2-7, the V gene TRBV4-1; 7 bases map to TRBD1. J lost 4 bases, V lost 0 bases, and 3 bases had no gene match. This CDR3 is built from 14 residues. Germline lookup yields CDR1 MGHRA and CDR2 YSYEKL. The CDR3 bases are TGCGCCAGCAGCCAAGAGGGACAGATTTACGAGCAGTACTTC. Its translation is CASSQEGQIYEQYF.

This chain connects TRBV5-1 to TRBJ2-1; D perhaps matches TRBD1 (5 bases). The germline V gene has CDR1 SGHRS and CDR2 YFSETQ. V was shortened by 6 bases and J by 10 bases, with 29 bases between the two germline ends. The CDR3 has 17 residues. Written as DNA, the CDR3 is TGCGCCAGCACCAATCCCAAAGTCAGGGATTCGTCGGACGAGCAGTTCTTC. Amino acid sequence: CASTNPKVRDSSDEQFF.

The chain couples TRBV7-2 to TRBJ2-1; TRBD1 is a possible D gene (6 bases). The end of the DNA fits TRBJ2-7 better, so the J call may be wrong. The CDR3 covers 14 residues. Per the germline V gene, CDR1 is SGHTA and CDR2 is FQGNSA. Here the CDR3 reads CASSLAGSGVEQYV. As DNA, the CDR3 is TGTGCCAGCAGCTTAGCGGGCTCAGGGGTCGAGCAGTACGTC.

V is TRBV12-3 or TRBV12-4 and J is TRBJ1-1; TRBD1 matches 8 bases. Trimming took 6 bases from V and 7 from J; bases not matched to a gene: 10. This CDR3 has 14 amino acids. CDR3 in amino acids: CASSAGQGTFEAFF. The CDR3 DNA sequence: TGTGCCAGCAGCGCTGGACAGGGAACCTTTGAAGCTTTCTTT.

In its sample, this clonotype was seen a few times. The chain combines TRBV20-1 with TRBJ2-2; the match to TRBD1 covers 7 bases. CDR3 length: 17 residues. The germline gives CDR1 DFQATT, CDR2 SNEGSKA (reference sequence). With 5 bases clipped from V and 0 bases from J, the junction kept 12 bases outside the gene matches. CDR3 in DNA: TGCAGTGCTTCCGGGACAGCAGACTCCGCGAACACCGGGGAGCTGTTTTTT. The encoded protein is CSASGTADSANTGELFF.

This chain joins TRBV12-3 or TRBV12-4 and TRBJ1-6; 7 nucleotides line up with TRBD1. Germline trimming cut 6 bases from V and 8 bases from J; bases unmatched to any gene: 4. The CDR3 loop spans 13 amino acids. CDR3 bases: TGTGCCAGCAGACGCAGGGGGGATTCACCCCTCCACTTT. Its translation: CASRRRGDSPLHF.

This clonotype occurred many times. The chain joins TRBV18 to TRBJ2-7, with D unclear. Germline V gene lookup returns CDR1 KGHSH and CDR2 LQKENI. V was shortened by 3 bases and J by 4 bases, with 7 bases between the two germline ends. The CDR3 extends over 12 amino acids. The CDR3 is CASSPEPYEQYF. CDR3 DNA sequence: TGTGCCAGCTCACCGGAACCTTACGAGCAGTACTTC. Combining the CDR3 with reference TRBV18 and TRBJ2-7 gives the whole variable domain NAGVMQNPRHLVRRRGQEARLRCSPMKGHSHVYWYRQLPEEGLKFMVYLQKENIIDESGMPKERFSAEFPKEGPSILRIQQVVRGDSAAYFCASSPEPYEQYFGPGTRLTVT.

The chain employs TRBV5-1 and TRBJ2-7; 8 bases line up with TRBD1. Germline loops: CDR1 SGHRS, CDR2 YFSETQ. The length of the CDR3 is 13 residues. Unmatched junction bases numbered 9, after V lost 9 bases and J lost 4 bases. In DNA form, the CDR3 reads TGCGCCACCTCACCTGGGACAGGATACGAGCAGTACTTC. It yields the protein CATSPGTGYEQYF.

This clonotype was seen a few times. J is TRBJ2-2 and V is TRBV5-1; TRBD2 is a possible D gene (6 bases). V dropped 4 bases and J dropped 2 bases, with 12 bases sitting between them. The CDR3 is 15 residues long. Looked up from germline, CDR1 is SGHRS and CDR2 is YFSETQ. In DNA, the CDR3 is TGCGCCAGCAGCACCCCGGGGACTAACACCGGGGAGCTGTTTTTT. Translated, it gives CASSTPGTNTGELFF.

This rearrangement joins TRBV2 to TRBJ2-5; D gene uncertain. Per germline, CDR1 SNHLY and CDR2 FYNNEI. The V and J ends lost 9 bases and 2 bases respectively, with 19 bases between them. This CDR3 spans 15 amino acids. This CDR3 reads CARKRMGSEQETQYF. CDR3 bases: TGTGCCAGAAAAAGGATGGGCTCCGAGCAAGAGACCCAGTACTTC.

This clonotype was seen more than once but under ten times. The chain recombines TRBV7-8 with TRBJ1-4; D gene ambiguous. The CDR3 runs to 17 residues. The germline V gene encodes CDR1 SGHVS and CDR2 FQNEAQ. Trimming took off 2 bases at V and 0 bases at J, with 13 bases between the two ends. CDR3 coding DNA: TGTGCCAGCAGCTTATGGGCAGCCTACGCAACTAATGAAAAACTGTTTTTT. It codes for CASSLWAAYATNEKLFF.

This rearrangement joins TRBV15 to TRBJ2-6; 10 nucleotides match TRBD1. V lost 1 base, J lost 4 bases, and 1 base stayed unmatched. The CDR3 extends over 16 amino acids. Germline V CDR1 and CDR2: LNHNV, YYDKDF (reference sequence). DNA of the CDR3: TGTGCCACCAGCAGAGGGACAGGGGGAGGGGCCAACGTCCTGACTTTC. It yields the protein CATSRGTGGGANVLTF.

The sample holds a few counts of this clonotype. The rearrangement joins TRBV20-1 to TRBJ2-1; TRBD2 is a possible D gene (7 bases). The CDR3 loop spans 15 amino acids. Deletions cut 6 bases from V and 5 bases from J, with 20 bases between. Germline-derived CDR1 and CDR2 are DFQATT and SNEGSKA (reference sequence). The CDR3 reads CSAPSWGGVNNEQFF. The DNA for the CDR3 is TGCAGTGCGCCCTCTTGGGGGGGCGTAAACAATGAGCAGTTCTTC.

This chain uses TRBV6-2 or TRBV6-3 with TRBJ1-5; TRBD1 is a possible D gene (6 bases). The CDR3 contains 16 residues. With 2 bases removed from V and 7 bases from J, the gap between germline ends came to 18 bases. Germline CDR1 MNHEY, CDR2 SVGEGT. The CDR3: CASSYPIGGAGQPQHF. As DNA, the CDR3 is TGTGCCAGCAGTTACCCCATCGGGGGGGCAGGGCAGCCCCAGCATTTT.

This chain uses TRBV6-5 with TRBJ2-5; 7 bases match TRBD2. The closer fit of TRBJ2-1 to the DNA end suggests the J call may be wrong. The CDR3 is 15 residues long. CDR1 and CDR2 from the germline V gene are MNHEY and SVGAGI. The CDR3 DNA sequence: TGTGCCAGCAGTTACGGGGCGGGAGCCTACAATGAGCAGTTCTTC. Translation gives CASSYGAGAYNEQFF.

V is TRBV7-3 and J is TRBJ2-5, with a possible D match to TRBD2 (5 bases). The length of the CDR3 is 13 residues. The V and J ends lost 3 bases and 5 bases respectively, with 10 bases between them. Per germline, CDR1 SGHTA and CDR2 FQGTGA. This CDR3 reads CASSFTRYETQYF. In nucleotides, the CDR3 is TGTGCCAGCAGCTTCACTAGATACGAGACCCAGTACTTC.

V and J are TRBV12-3 or TRBV12-4 and TRBJ2-5, with D maybe TRBD1 (7 bases). This CDR3 has 15 residues. Deletions cut 4 bases from V and 5 bases from J, with 17 bases between. The chain's CDR3 is CASSWQGGSRETQYF. The DNA for the CDR3 is TGTGCCAGCAGTTGGCAGGGGGGTTCCCGGGAGACCCAGTACTTC.

The rearrangement uses TRBV21-1 and TRBJ2-5; the table's D call TRBD1 went unverified against the DNA. TRBV21-1 is a known pseudogene. This CDR3 has 14 amino acids. CDR3 bases: TGTGCCAGCAGCAGGTCCGGGCGACAAGAGACCCAGTACTTC. Amino acid sequence: CASSRSGRQETQYF.

This clonotype has just a few counts. This chain uses TRBV5-1 with TRBJ2-5; 11 bases map to TRBD2. The DNA end is a closer match to TRBJ2-7, so the J assignment may be wrong. The CDR3 length is 14 residues. The germline V gene encodes CDR1 SGHRS and CDR2 YFSETQ. For the CDR3, the DNA is TGCGCCAGCAGGCTGACTAGCGGGGTCTACGAGCAGTACTTC. It encodes CASRLTSGVYEQYF.

This clonotype was found once. CDR3 in amino acids: CASSSDNQPQHF. The CDR3, as DNA: TGTGCCAGCAGTTCGGACAATCAGCCCCAGCATTTT. V is TRBV28 and J is TRBJ1-5, with D unclear. With 4 bases removed from V and 3 bases from J, the gap between germline ends came to 4 bases. This CDR3 comprises 12 residues. Germline CDR1 reads MDHEN; CDR2 reads SYDVKM.